Listed here are 25 T cell receptor beta chains from one sample, sequenced in a study of T-cell memory formation after mild COVID-19. TCRdb fed the 5' RACE reads into MiXCR, producing one record per CDR3 protein. The profile shows under 300,000 distinct CDR3 sequences, 7.5% to 10% of them singletons. Material for sequencing was PBMCs or a T cell subset sorted from them (not recorded which). All receptors derive from a man aged 18 to 30 who had mild COVID-19 (a few samples of this study predate the infection). Cell type and time point are not known.

This clonotype was seen more than once but under ten times. V usage is TRBV24-1 and J usage is TRBJ1-1, with no clear D. CDR1 and CDR2 (germline): KGHDR, SFDVKD. Trimming took off 2 bases at V and 1 base at J, with 4 bases between the two ends. This CDR3 is built from 13 residues. The CDR3 is CATSDCRNTEAFF. CDR3 in DNA: TGTGCCACCAGTGATTGTCGGAACACTGAAGCTTTCTTT.

This clonotype turned up a few times. This chain connects TRBV14 to TRBJ1-2, with TRBD1 as a possible D gene (6 bases). This CDR3 is 13 amino acids long. Germline assignment: CDR1 SGHDN and CDR2 FVKESK. Deletions cut 4 bases from V and 11 bases from J, with 17 bases between. The CDR3 is CASSPRRGGLYTF. The DNA for the CDR3 is TGTGCCAGCAGCCCCAGACGGGGGGGGCTTTACACCTTC.

J is TRBJ1-2 and V is TRBV4-2; unclear D gene. V shed 4 bases and J shed 10 bases, with 19 bases lying between them. Germline values: CDR1 LGHNA, CDR2 YNFKEQ. This CDR3 spans 14 amino acids. The CDR3 DNA follows: TGTGCCAGCAGCCCGTCCTTCTCCGGGGATGACTACACCTTC. Residues: CASSPSFSGDDYTF.

This clonotype was detected many times. The chain recombines TRBV5-1 with TRBJ2-3; 10 bases agree with TRBD1. The CDR3 consists of 18 residues. Trimming removed 4 bases from V and 0 bases from J; junction bases left unmatched: 11. Germline V gene data show CDR1 as SGHRS and CDR2 as YFSETQ. This CDR3 is CASSAKGQGTSSTDTQYF. The CDR3 DNA sequence: TGCGCCAGCAGCGCCAAGGGACAGGGGACCTCTAGCACAGATACGCAGTATTTT.

This chain uses TRBV5-4 with TRBJ2-7; 8 nucleotides line up with TRBD2. From germline, CDR1 is SGHNT and CDR2 YYREEE (reference sequence). The CDR3 is made up of 18 amino acids. Unmatched junction bases numbered 15, after V lost 1 base and J lost 3 bases. The CDR3 region is CASSLSTGGALIYYEQYF. The CDR3, as DNA: TGTGCCAGCAGCTTGTCGACCGGGGGGGCCTTGATTTACTACGAGCAGTACTTC.

This clonotype was picked up many times. V usage is TRBV5-1 and J usage is TRBJ2-3; D is uncertain. This CDR3 spans 14 amino acids. Trimming removed 0 bases from V and 5 bases from J, with 10 bases in between. Germline values: CDR1 SGHRS, CDR2 YFSETQ. The CDR3 bases are TGCGCCAGCAGCTTGGCGGGTGGAGAAGATACGCAGTATTTT. It codes for CASSLAGGEDTQYF.

This clonotype was seen at least ten times. The V and J genes are TRBV29-1 and TRBJ2-5; D gene uncertain. This CDR3 contains 10 residues. Trimming took off 6 bases at V and 5 bases at J, with 7 bases between the two ends. Germline CDR1 and CDR2: SQVTM and ANQGSEA. The CDR3 nucleotides read TGCAGCGTCTCTGAGGAGACCCAGTACTTC. This translates into CSVSEETQYF.

The rearrangement links TRBV7-2 to TRBJ2-3; D unclear. Germline V gene sequence: CDR1 SGHTA, CDR2 FQGNSA. Trimming shortened V by 5 bases and J by 2 bases, and 11 bases separated the two germline ends. This CDR3 spans 14 amino acids. The CDR3 sequence is CASSPSGYTDTQYF. CDR3 bases: TGTGCCAGCAGCCCCTCGGGCTACACAGATACGCAGTATTTT.

The table lists this clonotype with a few counts. The chain is built from TRBV3-1 and TRBJ1-2; D is unclear. The CDR3 contains 15 residues. From germline, CDR1 is LGHDT and CDR2 YNNKEL (reference sequence). The V end lost 0 bases, the J end lost 0 bases, and 8 bases lay between the germline ends. The CDR3 sequence is CASSQDRLANYGYTF. The CDR3 DNA sequence: TGTGCCAGCAGCCAAGATCGTCTAGCTAACTATGGCTACACCTTC.

This clonotype was detected only a few times. V gene TRBV21-1 combines with J gene TRBJ2-7; the table's D call, TRBD1, was not checked against the DNA. TRBV21-1 is reported as a pseudogene. The CDR3 contains 14 residues. CDR3 DNA: TGTGCCAGCAGTCGACAGGGTCAAACTTACGAGCAGTACTTC. This encodes CASSRQGQTYEQYF.

In this sample, this clonotype turned up a few times. The chain links TRBV7-6 to TRBJ2-7; 9 bases map to TRBD2. V dropped 4 bases and J dropped 6; count of bases not matched to a gene: 10. The CDR3 contains 15 residues. Germline V CDR1 and CDR2: SGHVS, FNYEAQ. DNA of the CDR3: TGTGCCAGCAGCTCCCTCCGCGGGGGGGCTGGCGAGCAGTACTTC. It specifies CASSSLRGGAGEQYF.

The chain combines TRBV27 with TRBJ2-5; no clear D gene. The CDR3 consists of 12 residues. Germline lookup yields CDR1 MNHEY and CDR2 SMNVEV (reference sequence). V was trimmed by 4 bases and J by 0 bases, leaving 3 bases between them. CDR3 DNA sequence: TGTGCCAGCAGTTCTCACCAAGAGACCCAGTACTTC. Translation: CASSSHQETQYF.

The chain joins TRBV9 to TRBJ2-7; TRBD2 matches 8 bases. Unmatched junction bases numbered 6, after V lost 0 bases and J lost 4 bases. The CDR3 sequence is 15 residues long. Germline V lookup: CDR1 SGDLS, CDR2 YYNGEE. DNA of the CDR3: TGTGCCAGCAGCGTAGGCGGGGGGATCGCGTACGAGCAGTACTTC. This gives the protein CASSVGGGIAYEQYF.

The gene calls are TRBV27 and TRBJ1-6; D is unclear. V was clipped by 3 bases and J by 1 base, with 13 bases between them. The germline V gene encodes CDR1 MNHEY and CDR2 SMNVEV (reference sequence). The CDR3 contains 17 residues. The CDR3 DNA reads as TGTGCCAGCAGTTTGGGATGGAACCCTTCCTATAATTCACCCCTCCACTTT. Its protein product is CASSLGWNPSYNSPLHF.

V gene TRBV21-1 combines with J gene TRBJ1-5. TRBV21-1 is assigned pseudogene status. The CDR3 spans 13 residues. The CDR3 nucleotides are TGTGCCAGCAGCACGAAGGACGGTCAGCCCCAGCATTTT. It codes for CASSTKDGQPQHF.

This clonotype was seen ten or more times. V usage is TRBV20-1 and J usage is TRBJ2-1, with D tentatively TRBD1 or TRBD2 (6 bases each). Germline CDR1 is DFQATT and CDR2 is SNEGSKA (reference sequence). This CDR3 has 15 amino acids. With 1 base removed from V and 2 bases from J, the gap between germline ends came to 12 bases. The CDR3 spells CSARAEEGAYNEQFF. The CDR3 region has the DNA TGCAGTGCTAGAGCCGAGGAGGGGGCCTACAATGAGCAGTTCTTC.

This clonotype showed up just a few times. The chain employs TRBV24-1 and TRBJ2-2; 15 nucleotides match TRBD2. Germline V gene data show CDR1 as KGHDR and CDR2 as SFDVKD. The CDR3 length is 19 residues. The trim removed 4 bases at V and 5 bases at J, leaving 10 bases unmatched. CDR3 in DNA: TGTGCCACCAGTGACAAATGGACTAGCGGGGGGGCTTGGACCGGGGAGCTGTTTTTT. This sequence encodes CATSDKWTSGGAWTGELFF.

The chain employs TRBV6-1 and TRBJ1-1, with a weak D call TRBD1 (6 bases). Germline loops: CDR1 MNHNS, CDR2 SASEGT. The CDR3 consists of 15 residues. V was trimmed by 2 bases and J by 4 bases, leaving 14 bases between them. The CDR3 nucleotides are TGTGCCAGCAGTGAATTGGGGGGCCGGGGCACTGAAGCTTTCTTT. Its protein product is CASSELGGRGTEAFF.

This clonotype was detected a few times. The rearrangement uses TRBV24-1 and TRBJ2-5; 10 positions agree with TRBD1. The V gene's germline CDR1 is KGHDR and CDR2 SFDVKD. This CDR3 is 16 amino acids long. Germline trimming cut 7 bases from V and 5 bases from J; bases unmatched to any gene: 12. The CDR3 DNA is TGTGCCACCAGCCCGACGGGGACAGGGGTGCTCGAGACCCAGTACTTC. It encodes CATSPTGTGVLETQYF.

This clonotype was observed a handful of times. This sequence joins TRBV4-3 and TRBJ2-7; 7 bases match TRBD1. CDR3 size: 15 residues. J gave up 4 bases and V 4 bases, and 10 bases lay outside the gene matches. Germline CDR1 is LGHNA and CDR2 is YSLEER. The CDR3 here is CASSPRVGGLYEQYF. As DNA, the CDR3 is TGCGCCAGCAGCCCTAGGGTAGGGGGCCTGTACGAGCAGTACTTC.

This chain links TRBV7-8 with TRBJ2-5, with D tentatively TRBD1 (6 bases). Germline CDR1 reads SGHVS; CDR2 reads FQNEAQ. This CDR3 has 17 residues. Trimming cost V 5 bases and J 5 bases, with 24 bases left between them. CDR3 protein: CASSLSAGAPSWETQYF. Here the CDR3 DNA reads TGTGCCAGCAGCCTAAGTGCAGGGGCCCCATCGTGGGAGACCCAGTACTTC. Drawing the rest from reference TRBV7-8 and TRBJ2-5, the complete variable domain is GAGVSQSPRYKVAKRGQDVALRCDPISGHVSLFWYQQALGQGPEFLTYFQNEAQLDKSGLPSDRFFAERPEGSVSTLKIQRTQQEDSAVYLCASSLSAGAPSWETQYFGPGTRLLVL.

At least ten counts were recorded for this clonotype. The chain has TRBV7-2 and TRBJ1-1; D possibly corresponds to TRBD1 (6 bases). The V end lost 7 bases, the J end lost 4 bases, and 19 bases lay between the germline ends. This CDR3 region has 15 residues. CDR1 and CDR2 (germline): SGHTA, FQGNSA. The CDR3, as DNA: TGTGCCAGCATGAAAAGGGGGGGAGTAGGCACTGAAGCTTTCTTT. Its translation is CASMKRGGVGTEAFF.

In its sample, this clonotype was seen a few times. The chain couples TRBV20-1 to TRBJ1-1; a weak D match, TRBD1 (6 bases). There are 16 residues in the CDR3. The V gene lost 1 base and the J gene lost 0 bases, with 15 bases spanning the gap. CDR1 is DFQATT, CDR2 SNEGSKA, per germline (reference sequence). The CDR3 region is CSARVGGLIMNTEAFF. CDR3 nucleotide sequence: TGCAGTGCTAGAGTGGGGGGCTTGATTATGAACACTGAAGCTTTCTTT.

This clonotype was seen a few times. The J gene is TRBJ1-5, the V gene TRBV24-1; 9 nucleotides line up with TRBD1. The length of the CDR3 is 17 residues. Unmatched junction bases numbered 18, after V lost 9 bases and J lost 7 bases. CDR1 and CDR2 from the germline V gene are KGHDR and SFDVKD. The CDR3 is CATQWGITGGPNQPQHF. In DNA form, the CDR3 reads TGTGCCACCCAATGGGGAATAACAGGGGGCCCCAACCAGCCCCAGCATTTT.

This clonotype was seen only a few times. The rearrangement joins TRBV4-2 to TRBJ2-5; 13 bases agree with TRBD2. CDR3 size: 17 residues. In germline, CDR1 is LGHNA, CDR2 YNFKEQ. J was trimmed by 9 bases and V by 1 base; bases with no gene match: 11. The CDR3 region has the DNA TGTGCCAGCAGCCAAGGACTTTATGGGACTAGCGGGACCTCCCAGTACTTC. Translating it yields CASSQGLYGTSGTSQYF.